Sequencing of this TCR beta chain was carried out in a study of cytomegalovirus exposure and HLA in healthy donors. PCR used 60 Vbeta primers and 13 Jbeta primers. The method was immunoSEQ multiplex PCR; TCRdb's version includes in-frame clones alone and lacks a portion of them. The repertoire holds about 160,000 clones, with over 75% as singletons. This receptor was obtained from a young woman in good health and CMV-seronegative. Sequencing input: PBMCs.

The CDR3 DNA reads TGTGCCAGCAGCTCCCCAGGGGCCACTGAAGCTTTCTTT. Translation gives CASSSPGATEAFF. The chain uses TRBV11-3 and TRBJ1-1; D might be TRBD1 (6 bases). CDR1 SGHNT and CDR2 YENEEA come from the germline V gene. V gave up 4 bases and J gave up 4 bases, with 10 bases separating them. The CDR3 consists of 13 residues.